Below, one TCR beta chain is given with its context. Trimming stripped 5 bases from V and 8 bases from J, with 9 bases between. CDR3 length: 12 residues. In germline, CDR1 is MGHRA, CDR2 YSYEKL. The record originates from a study of technical replicates of blood from several donors. Clones were sequenced by immunoSEQ multiplex PCR, and TCRdb holds only the in-frame ones, with some missing. This sample yields about 73,000 clones, of which 90% to 95% are seen a single time; 4.7% belongs to the top ten. The V call is TRBV4-1, the J call TRBJ1-4; unclear D gene. The TCR originated in a human donor in good health. Some clones in this sample may be carry-over from other donors' samples. Source material: PBMCs. The DNA of the CDR3 is TGCGCCAGCAGCTTCGTCGGGGAAAAACTGTTTTTT. It yields the protein CASSFVGEKLFF.